Listed here are 14 T cell receptor beta chains from one sample, sequenced in a study of blood T cells in healthy people across ages (dated by TCRdb to the mid-2010s). Library preparation used 5' RACE. The sequencing machine was an Illumina HiSeq 2500. A second PCR of roughly 7 to 11 cycles was performed with a sample-barcoded 5' primer and a J-beta primer mix. TCRdb cleaned the public reads at Q25 with fastp, built clones with MiXCR and kept in-frame beta chains. Every CDR3 protein is listed once, alongside the most common genes and DNA of its rows. Across this sample there are roughly 800,000 distinct CDR3 sequences, with about 62% seen only once. In total, the top ten clones hold approximately 21% of the sample. Sequencing input: blood. These receptors came from a man aged 25-45 years in good health.

The genes are TRBV7-2 and TRBJ1-6, with D perhaps matching TRBD1 (5 bases). The CDR3 runs to 18 residues. Germline loops: CDR1 SGHTA, CDR2 FQGNSA. Trimming took off 5 bases at V and 2 bases at J, with 19 bases between the two ends. CDR3 amino acids: CASSARVGTSAYNSPLHF. CDR3 bases: TGTGCCAGCAGCGCCAGGGTGGGTACGAGCGCCTATAATTCACCCCTCCACTTT. Drawing the rest from reference TRBV7-2 and TRBJ1-6, the complete variable domain is GAGVSQSPSNKVTEKGKDVELRCDPISGHTALYWYRQSLGQGLEFLIYFQGNSAPDKSGLPSDRFSAERTGGSVSTLTIQRTQQEDSAVYLCASSARVGTSAYNSPLHFGNGTRLTVT.

The V call is TRBV6-5, the J call TRBJ1-1; D ambiguous. The germline V gene has CDR1 MNHEY and CDR2 SVGAGI. CDR3 length: 13 amino acids. V dropped 2 bases and J dropped 0 bases, with 4 bases sitting between them. CDR3 loop: CASSYDLNTEAFF. The CDR3 DNA is TGTGCCAGCAGTTACGATTTGAACACTGAAGCTTTCTTT.

CDR3 loop: CSVVPLDRSNYGYTF. The CDR3 region has the DNA TGCAGCGTTGTACCCTTGGACAGATCCAACTATGGCTACACCTTC. The genes are TRBV29-1 and TRBJ1-2; D might be TRBD1 (6 bases). CDR3 length equals 15 residues. CDR1 is SQVTM, CDR2 ANQGSEA, per germline. V gave up 4 bases and J gave up 2 bases, with 17 bases separating them.

Only a few counts were recorded for this clonotype. V gene TRBV6-2 or TRBV6-3 combines with J gene TRBJ2-1; tentatively, D is TRBD1 (6 bases). CDR1 is MNHEY, CDR2 SVGEGT, per germline. The CDR3 length is 13 residues. V dropped 6 bases and J dropped 3 bases, with 9 bases sitting between them. DNA for the CDR3: TGTGCCAGCAGCAAGGACAGCTACAATGAGCAGTTCTTC. Protein product: CASSKDSYNEQFF.

This rearrangement joins TRBV28 to TRBJ1-2; D is unclear. Trimming stripped 4 bases from V and 4 bases from J, with 10 bases between. CDR3 length: 13 residues. CDR1 and CDR2 (germline): MDHEN, SYDVKM. CDR3 DNA: TGTGCCAGCAGTTCCACCGACGGCTATGGCTACACCTTC. Translation gives CASSSTDGYGYTF.

This sequence joins TRBV19 and TRBJ1-2; D gene uncertain. This CDR3 contains 13 residues. V was shortened by 5 bases and J by 0 bases, with 7 bases between the two germline ends. Germline-derived CDR1 and CDR2 are LNHDA and SQIVND (reference sequence). The CDR3 DNA is TGTGCCAGTAGTTGGGCAGCTAACTATGGCTACACCTTC. It is translated as CASSWAANYGYTF.

The J gene is TRBJ1-1, the V gene TRBV20-1, with D tentatively TRBD1 (5 bases). CDR3 length: 13 amino acids. V was pared by 5 bases and J by 1 base, with 11 bases between. Germline V lookup: CDR1 DFQATT, CDR2 SNEGSKA (reference sequence). In DNA, the CDR3 is TGCAGTGCTTATGGGACGGGGAACACTGAAGCTTTCTTT. Amino acids: CSAYGTGNTEAFF.

The chain joins TRBV5-6 to TRBJ2-5; weak D call: TRBD1 (6 bases). With the DNA end fitting TRBJ2-7 better, the J assignment may be wrong. Germline loops: CDR1 SGHDT, CDR2 YYEEEE. The CDR3 has 13 residues. This CDR3 is CASSLEAGAEQYF. The CDR3 nucleotides read TGTGCCAGCAGCTTGGAGGCAGGGGCCGAGCAGTACTTC.

The rearrangement links TRBV7-2 to TRBJ2-7; 9 bases agree with TRBD2. The V gene's germline CDR1 is SGHTA and CDR2 FQGNSA. The length of the CDR3 is 15 residues. The V gene end was trimmed by 0 bases and the J gene end by 8 bases; junction bases not matched to a gene: 8. The CDR3 DNA follows: TGTGCCAGCAGCTTAGCGGTCGCGGGGGGGCGAAAGCAGTACTTC. Translated: CASSLAVAGGRKQYF. The complete variable domain, with remaining parts taken from reference TRBV7-2 and TRBJ2-7, reads GAGVSQSPSNKVTEKGKDVELRCDPISGHTALYWYRQSLGQGLEFLIYFQGNSAPDKSGLPSDRFSAERTGGSVSTLTIQRTQQEDSAVYLCASSLAVAGGRKQYFGPGTRLTVT.

The chain has TRBV30 and TRBJ2-1; the match to TRBD1 covers 11 bases. CDR3 length equals 16 residues. V shed 1 base and J 3 bases; nucleotides not matched to a gene: 5. CDR1 is GTSNPN and CDR2 is SVGIG in the germline V gene (reference sequence). The CDR3 nucleotides read TGTGCCTGGAGTGCTGGTGGGACAGGGGGCTACAATGAGCAGTTCTTC. Its protein is CAWSAGGTGGYNEQFF.

This clonotype turned up a few times. CDR3 protein: CSAPGAKGDNEQFF. The CDR3 nucleotides read TGCAGTGCTCCCGGGGCCAAGGGCGACAATGAGCAGTTCTTC. V is TRBV20-1 and J is TRBJ2-1, with D possibly being TRBD1 or TRBD2 (5 bases each). This CDR3 spans 14 amino acids. Germline-derived CDR1 and CDR2 are DFQATT and SNEGSKA (reference sequence). V was trimmed by 5 bases and J by 5 bases, leaving 16 bases between them.

This sequence joins TRBV20-1 and TRBJ1-1; 7 nucleotides line up with TRBD1. This CDR3 contains 16 residues. CDR1 is DFQATT, CDR2 SNEGSKA, per germline (reference sequence). Losses at the gene ends were 0 bases for V and 0 bases for J; bases not matched to a gene: 7. CDR3 in amino acids: CSARELTGLLNTEAFF. CDR3 nucleotides: TGCAGTGCTAGAGAGCTGACAGGGCTGTTGAACACTGAAGCTTTCTTT.

V and J are TRBV7-2 and TRBJ2-3; TRBD1 matches at 7 bases. Unmatched junction bases numbered 6, after V lost 4 bases and J lost 2 bases. CDR3 size: 15 residues. Germline V gene data show CDR1 as SGHTA and CDR2 as FQGNSA. The CDR3 coding sequence is TGTGCCAGCAGCTCAAAACAGGGGACCACAGATACGCAGTATTTT. Protein product: CASSSKQGTTDTQYF.

This clonotype was counted a few times. CDR3 DNA sequence: TGCAGTGTTAAGGGTAGGGAGCCGTACGAGCAGTACTTC. This translates into CSVKGREPYEQYF. This chain joins TRBV20-1 and TRBJ2-7; possibly TRBD2 for D (5 bases). CDR3 length equals 13 residues. V was clipped by 7 bases and J by 4 bases, with 17 bases between them. In germline, CDR1 is DFQATT, CDR2 SNEGSKA (reference sequence).